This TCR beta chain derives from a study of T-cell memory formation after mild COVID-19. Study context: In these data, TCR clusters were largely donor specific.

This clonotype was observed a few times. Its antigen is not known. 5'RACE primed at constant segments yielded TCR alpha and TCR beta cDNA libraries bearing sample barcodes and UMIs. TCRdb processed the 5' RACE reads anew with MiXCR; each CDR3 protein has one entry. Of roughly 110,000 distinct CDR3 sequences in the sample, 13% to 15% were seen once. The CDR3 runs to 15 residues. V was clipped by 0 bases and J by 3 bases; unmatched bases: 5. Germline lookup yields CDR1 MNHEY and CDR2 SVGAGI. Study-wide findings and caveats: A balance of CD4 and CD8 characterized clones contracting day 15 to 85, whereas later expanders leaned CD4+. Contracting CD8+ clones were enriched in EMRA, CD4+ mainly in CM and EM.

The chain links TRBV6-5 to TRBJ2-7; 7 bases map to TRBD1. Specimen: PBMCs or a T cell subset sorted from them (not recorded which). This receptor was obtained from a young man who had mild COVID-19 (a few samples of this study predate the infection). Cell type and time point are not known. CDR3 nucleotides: TGTGCCAGCAGTTACTCGGGCAGGGGGATCTACGAGCAGTACTTC. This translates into CASSYSGRGIYEQYF.